Listed here are 24 T cell receptor beta chains from one sample, sequenced in a study of shared clonotypes between healthy human individuals. Sequencing was performed with immunoSEQ multiplex PCR; in TCRdb, only in-frame clones are kept and a portion is missing. This table has roughly 2.5 million clones, more than 80% appearing once. The source material was naive CD4+ T cells sorted from blood. Specified subset: CD45RA+ positively selected. Every receptor here comes from a man in his late teens or twenties in good health.

This chain uses TRBV11-2 with TRBJ1-1, with a possible D match to TRBD1 (5 bases). This CDR3 spans 14 amino acids. Trimming removed 5 bases at V and 3 bases at J, with 13 bases between. Germline CDR1 reads SGHAT; CDR2 reads FQNNGV. CDR3 DNA sequence: TGTGCCAGCAGCGCGCAGGGTCGGGACACTGAAGCTTTCTTT. Its protein is CASSAQGRDTEAFF.

This chain uses TRBV21-1 with TRBJ2-2. TRBV21-1 is a known pseudogene. The CDR3 is made up of 18 amino acids. Here the CDR3 DNA reads TGTGCCAGCACCCTTGGGGGGCCGACGAGTGGGAACACCGGGGAGCTGTTTTTT. This codes for CASTLGGPTSGNTGELFF.

This chain joins TRBV2 and TRBJ2-1; D not certain. The germline V and J ends were trimmed by 4 bases and 0 bases, with 7 bases remaining between them. CDR3 size: 14 residues. Per germline, CDR1 SNHLY and CDR2 FYNNEI. In DNA, the CDR3 is TGTGCCAGCAGTGTAACTAACTCCTACAATGAGCAGTTCTTC. Protein: CASSVTNSYNEQFF.

The CDR3 protein is CASSLGRDSYNEQFF. DNA of the CDR3: TGCGCCAGCAGCTTGGGGCGAGACTCCTACAATGAGCAGTTCTTC. The V call is TRBV5-1, the J call TRBJ2-1; D gene uncertain. Germline lookup yields CDR1 SGHRS and CDR2 YFSETQ. Trimming removed 0 bases at V and 0 bases at J, with 7 bases between. This CDR3 contains 15 residues. The full variable domain, with the rest looked up from reference TRBV5-1 and TRBJ2-1, is KAGVTQTPRYLIKTRGQQVTLSCSPISGHRSVSWYQQTPGQGLQFLFEYFSETQRNKGNFPGRFSGRQFSNSRSEMNVSTLELGDSALYLCASSLGRDSYNEQFFGPGTRLTVL.

The CDR3 spells CASSQNSQETQYF. In DNA, the CDR3 is TGTGCCAGCAGTCAGAACAGCCAAGAGACCCAGTACTTC. This sequence joins TRBV2 and TRBJ2-5; no reliable D call. The V end lost 5 bases, the J end lost 1 base, and 8 bases lay between the germline ends. The germline CDR1 and CDR2 sequences are SNHLY and FYNNEI. The CDR3 has 13 amino acids.

The chain links TRBV9 to TRBJ2-7; D may be TRBD2 (6 bases). Trimming stripped 4 bases from V and 5 bases from J, with 16 bases between. From germline, CDR1 is SGDLS and CDR2 YYNGEE. The length of the CDR3 is 14 residues. The CDR3 region has the DNA TGTGCCAGCAGCATAGGAGGGGCGTCCCACGAGCAGTACTTC. Translated, it gives CASSIGGASHEQYF.

The chain employs TRBV19 and TRBJ1-5; D unresolved. This CDR3 spans 14 amino acids. V was clipped by 1 base and J by 5 bases, with 9 bases between them. Germline V gene sequence: CDR1 LNHDA, CDR2 SQIVND (reference sequence). DNA of the CDR3: TGTGCCAGTAGTATAGGAAACACTCATCAGCCCCAGCATTTT. This codes for CASSIGNTHQPQHF.

The chain combines TRBV6-5 with TRBJ2-2; possibly TRBD1 for D (6 bases). V was trimmed by 6 bases and J by 3 bases, leaving 11 bases between them. The germline CDR1 and CDR2 sequences are MNHEY and SVGAGI. The CDR3 is 14 amino acids. CDR3 sequence (DNA): TGTGCCAGCAGACCAAGGACAGACACCGGGGAGCTGTTTTTT. Residues: CASRPRTDTGELFF.

This chain joins TRBV7-9 and TRBJ2-3; D is perhaps TRBD1 or TRBD2 (5 bases each). Germline values: CDR1 SEHNR, CDR2 FQNEAQ (reference sequence). The CDR3 runs 16 residues. V was pared by 5 bases and J by 2 bases, with 17 bases between. Here the CDR3 reads CASSRHPGRFTDTQYF. In DNA, the CDR3 is TGTGCCAGCAGCAGACATCCGGGACGATTCACAGATACGCAGTATTTT. The entire variable domain, with the rest obtained from reference TRBV7-9 and TRBJ2-3, is as follows: DTGVSQNPRHKITKRGQNVTFRCDPISEHNRLYWYRQTLGQGPEFLTYFQNEAQLEKSRLLSDRFSAERPKGSFSTLEIQRTEQGDSAMYLCASSRHPGRFTDTQYFGPGTRLTVL.

The J gene is TRBJ2-7, the V gene TRBV30; D unresolved. Per the germline V gene, CDR1 is GTSNPN and CDR2 is SVGIG (reference sequence). Trimming removed 1 base at V and 5 bases at J, with 6 bases between. The CDR3 is 11 residues long. CDR3 in DNA: TGTGCCTGGAGTGCGGTGGACGAGCAGTACTTC. Amino acid sequence: CAWSAVDEQYF.

The chain carries TRBV7-9 and TRBJ1-2; 8 positions agree with TRBD1. CDR3 length: 15 amino acids. The germline CDR1 and CDR2 sequences are SEHNR and FQNEAQ (reference sequence). V gave up 5 bases and J gave up 4 bases; unmatched junction bases: 9. The chain's CDR3 is CASSGDRGWGYGYTF. The CDR3 DNA follows: TGTGCCAGCAGCGGAGACAGGGGTTGGGGCTATGGCTACACCTTC.

The chain recombines TRBV7-2 with TRBJ1-1, with a possible D match to TRBD1 (5 bases). With 3 bases removed from V and 2 bases from J, the gap between germline ends came to 13 bases. The germline V gene has CDR1 SGHTA and CDR2 FQGNSA. This CDR3 is 15 amino acids long. The CDR3 loop reads CASSLLPGPNTEAFF. The CDR3 DNA is TGTGCCAGCAGCTTGCTCCCGGGGCCCAACACTGAAGCTTTCTTT.

The chain combines TRBV10-3 with TRBJ2-3, with D possibly being TRBD1 (5 bases). Germline CDR1 ENHRY, CDR2 SYGVKD. Trimming took off 8 bases at V and 0 bases at J, with 12 bases between the two ends. The CDR3 has 14 amino acids. The CDR3 DNA follows: TGTGCCATCTCAGCCAGGGTAAGCACAGATACGCAGTATTTT. It is translated as CAISARVSTDTQYF.

V and J are TRBV6-1 and TRBJ2-1, with TRBD2 matching over 8 bases. The germline CDR1 and CDR2 sequences are MNHNS and SASEGT. The CDR3 consists of 15 residues. With 1 base clipped from V and 10 bases from J, the junction kept 9 bases outside the gene matches. CDR3 sequence reads: CASSEEAGAYGEQFF. CDR3 nucleotides: TGTGCCAGCAGTGAAGAAGCGGGAGCTTATGGGGAGCAGTTCTTC.

The chain uses TRBV7-8 and TRBJ1-4; tentative D call: TRBD1 (5 bases). The CDR3 is made up of 16 amino acids. Germline lookup yields CDR1 SGHVS and CDR2 FQNEAQ. V gave up 6 bases and J gave up 5 bases, with 19 bases separating them. The CDR3 nucleotides read TGTGCCAGCAGTCCCGAAGGCGGGGCCGTAAATGAAAAACTGTTTTTT. This codes for CASSPEGGAVNEKLFF.

J is TRBJ2-7 and V is TRBV5-1; the match to TRBD1 covers 7 bases. The junction had 7 bases not matched to a gene; V was cut back by 4 bases and J by 3 bases. The CDR3 runs to 14 residues. From germline, CDR1 is SGHRS and CDR2 YFSETQ. The CDR3: CASSPPGQLYEQYF. The CDR3 region has the DNA TGCGCCAGCAGCCCTCCGGGACAGCTCTACGAGCAGTACTTC.

Turning to this clone: The junction departs from the called germline gene at one end, perhaps through a read error. The chain carries TRBV28 and TRBJ1-1, with D maybe TRBD1 (5 bases). Germline-derived CDR1 and CDR2 are MDHEN and SYDVKM. The CDR3 runs 14 residues. The CDR3 is CGSGTATLRGEAFF. The CDR3 nucleotides are TGCGGGTCCGGGACGGCTACCTTGCGGGGCGAAGCTTTCTTT.

CDR3 sequence: CAWSQNSPNYGYTF. CDR3 DNA: TGTGCCTGGAGCCAGAACAGTCCTAACTATGGCTACACCTTC. This chain uses TRBV30 with TRBJ1-2; no definite D call. Per germline, CDR1 GTSNPN and CDR2 SVGIG (reference sequence). This CDR3 is 14 amino acids long. The V and J ends lost 3 bases and 0 bases respectively, with 11 bases between them.

This clone has more than one count but fewer than ten. The chain has TRBV29-1 and TRBJ1-1; weak D call: TRBD1 (5 bases). The CDR3 spans 12 residues. The V end lost 5 bases, the J end lost 2 bases, and 9 bases lay between the germline ends. Germline CDR1 SQVTM, CDR2 ANQGSEA. The CDR3: CSVTRANTEAFF. CDR3 bases: TGCAGCGTTACCAGGGCTAACACTGAAGCTTTCTTT.

The rearrangement links TRBV2 to TRBJ2-5, with unresolved D. The closer fit of TRBJ2-7 to the DNA end suggests the J call may be wrong. The germline gives CDR1 SNHLY, CDR2 FYNNEI. The CDR3 is made up of 8 amino acids. CDR3 in amino acids: CASGEQYF. CDR3 in DNA: TGTGCCAGTGGCGAGCAGTACTTC.

The chain has TRBV27 and TRBJ1-2; TRBD1 aligns across 7 bases. The germline V gene has CDR1 MNHEY and CDR2 SMNVEV (reference sequence). V lost 3 bases and J lost 8; bases outside the gene matches: 9. This CDR3 contains 14 residues. CDR3: CASSFRSRGEGYTF. CDR3 DNA: TGTGCCAGCAGTTTTCGGAGCAGGGGGGAGGGCTACACCTTC.

The chain recombines TRBV7-3 with TRBJ2-2; TRBD1 is a possible D gene (6 bases). CDR1 is SGHTA, CDR2 FQGTGA, per germline. V was shortened by 5 bases and J by 3 bases, with 13 bases between the two germline ends. This CDR3 is 15 amino acids long. In DNA form, the CDR3 reads TGTGCCAGCAGCCCGTTATCAGGGGACACCGGGGAGCTGTTTTTT. It specifies CASSPLSGDTGELFF.

The CDR3 nucleotides are TGTGCCAGCAGCTCCTCGGGAGTCTCGACCGGGGAGCTGTTTTTT. This codes for CASSSSGVSTGELFF. The rearrangement links TRBV7-2 to TRBJ2-2; possible D gene TRBD2, 6 bases. This CDR3 spans 15 amino acids. V dropped 4 bases and J dropped 5 bases, with 14 bases sitting between them. Germline-derived CDR1 and CDR2 are SGHTA and FQGNSA. The whole variable domain, remainder taken from reference TRBV7-2 and TRBJ2-2, is GAGVSQSPSNKVTEKGKDVELRCDPISGHTALYWYRQSLGQGLEFLIYFQGNSAPDKSGLPSDRFSAERTGGSVSTLTIQRTQQEDSAVYLCASSSSGVSTGELFFGEGSRLTVL.

The rearrangement links TRBV30 to TRBJ2-3; D uncertain. The CDR3 spans 10 residues. Trimming pared 8 bases from V and 11 bases from J, leaving 14 bases between. Germline loops: CDR1 GTSNPN, CDR2 SVGIG (reference sequence). CDR3 nucleotide sequence: TGTGCCCCCCAGGCCATTAGGCAGTATTTT. It translates to CAPQAIRQYF. The variable domain in full, completed from reference TRBV30 and TRBJ2-3, reads SQTIHQWPATLVQPVGSPLSLECTVEGTSNPNLYWYRQAAGRGLQLLFYSVGIGQISSEVPQNLSASRPQDRQFILSSKKLLLSDSGFYLCAPQAIRQYFGPGTRLTVL.